These 30 T cell receptor beta chains share one sample of origin, sequenced in a study of T-cell reconstitution after alpha-beta-depleted transplantation in children. Preparation of the TCRbeta library was carried out with unique molecular identifiers. Using its own MiXCR run on the PCR reads, TCRdb lists one record per CDR3 protein. The sample consists of approximately 500,000 distinct CDR3 sequences, roughly a tenth of them appearing once. Sequenced material: PBMCs, taken before TCRalphabeta/CD19-depleted stem cell transplant. Receptors originate from a child aged 2-9 years with inherited bone marrow failure, due to receive a stem cell transplant.

This clonotype showed up just a few times. V is TRBV29-1 and J is TRBJ2-7; TRBD2 aligns across 8 bases. V lost 4 bases to trimming and J lost 1 base; unmatched junction nucleotides: 3. CDR3 length: 13 residues. The germline CDR1 and CDR2 sequences are SQVTM and ANQGSEA. The CDR3 DNA reads TGCAGCGTTGTGGCTAGCGGGTCCTACGAGCAGTACTTC. This gives the protein CSVVASGSYEQYF.

This clonotype has a handful of counts. The gene calls are TRBV12-3 or TRBV12-4 and TRBJ2-5; 9 bases map to TRBD1. The CDR3 contains 16 residues. Trimming at V came to 6 bases and at J to 4 bases, leaving 12 bases not matched to a gene. The CDR3 bases are TGTGCCAGCAGCTCACAGGGGGCGAGGACCCGAGAGACCCAGTACTTC. Its translation is CASSSQGARTRETQYF.

This clonotype was picked up many times. The chain has TRBV24-1 and TRBJ2-1, with D possibly called TRBD1 or TRBD2 (7 bases each). The V and J ends lost 3 bases and 3 bases respectively, with 20 bases between them. CDR1 KGHDR and CDR2 SFDVKD come from the germline V gene. This CDR3 has 18 amino acids. CDR3 protein: CATSDPASARGGYNEQFF. The CDR3, as DNA: TGTGCCACCAGTGATCCTGCTTCGGCCAGGGGGGGCTACAATGAGCAGTTCTTC.

This clonotype was counted many times. The chain combines TRBV28 with TRBJ2-7; 10 bases are a match to TRBD1. The V and J ends lost 6 bases and 6 bases, in that order; junction bases with no gene match: 11. The CDR3 runs to 15 residues. Germline values: CDR1 MDHEN, CDR2 SYDVKM. The CDR3 region has the DNA TGTGCCAGCAGACCCTTTGACAGGGGGCTTGGCGAGCAGTACTTC. It encodes CASRPFDRGLGEQYF. The variable domain in full, with the rest retrieved from reference TRBV28 and TRBJ2-7, is DVKVTQSSRYLVKRTGEKVFLECVQDMDHENMFWYRQDPGLGLRLIYFSYDVKMKEKGDIPEGYSVSREKKERFSLILESASTNQTSMYLCASRPFDRGLGEQYFGPGTRLTVT.

Many counts were recorded for this clonotype. The V gene is TRBV2, the J gene TRBJ2-3, with D tentatively TRBD2 (5 bases). The CDR3 spans 13 residues. V shed 7 bases and J shed 2 bases, with 10 bases lying between them. In germline, CDR1 is SNHLY, CDR2 FYNNEI. CDR3 in amino acids: CASTPSHTDTQYF. DNA for the CDR3: TGTGCCAGCACCCCTAGCCACACAGATACGCAGTATTTT.

This clonotype has ten or more counts. The chain links TRBV7-6 to TRBJ2-4; D is perhaps TRBD1 (5 bases). V lost 5 bases and J 0 bases, leaving 14 bases between the germline ends. The germline gives CDR1 SGHVS, CDR2 FNYEAQ. There are 16 residues in the CDR3. The CDR3 DNA reads as TGTGCCAGCAGCGACAGCCTACGAGGAGCCAAAAACATTCAGTACTTC. Translated: CASSDSLRGAKNIQYF.

This clonotype was recorded many times. The chain recombines TRBV12-3 or TRBV12-4 with TRBJ2-5; weak D call: TRBD2 (5 bases). Trimming removed 4 bases from V and 5 bases from J, with 8 bases in between. CDR3 length: 12 amino acids. For the CDR3, the DNA is TGTGCCAGCAGTTCCGGGGTCGAGACCCAGTACTTC. The encoded protein is CASSSGVETQYF.

This chain connects TRBV5-4 to TRBJ1-2; D call uncertain. The CDR3 is 14 amino acids. Germline CDR1 and CDR2: SGHNT and YYREEE (reference sequence). V was cut by 4 bases and J by 7 bases, with 17 bases left in between. The CDR3 here is CASSASSVAVGYTF. In DNA form, the CDR3 reads TGTGCCAGCAGCGCCAGTTCCGTCGCGGTTGGCTACACCTTC. Full variable domain (remainder filled in from reference TRBV5-4 and TRBJ1-2): ETGVTQSPTHLIKTRGQQVTLRCSSQSGHNTVSWYQQALGQGPQFIFQYYREEENGRGNFPPRFSGLQFPNYSSELNVNALELDDSALYLCASSASSVAVGYTFGSGTRLTVV.

The sample holds a few counts of this clonotype. V and J are TRBV5-1 and TRBJ1-2, with a possible D match to TRBD1 (6 bases). The CDR3 is 14 residues long. The V gene's germline CDR1 is SGHRS and CDR2 YFSETQ. Trimming shortened V by 4 bases and J by 6 bases, and 16 bases separated the two germline ends. In DNA, the CDR3 is TGCGCCAGCAGCCCGAGAGGGGGAGTGGATGGCTACACCTTC. It is translated as CASSPRGGVDGYTF.

This clonotype was found many times. J is TRBJ1-1 and V is TRBV20-1; unclear D gene. V was trimmed by 3 bases and J by 0 bases, leaving 8 bases between them. This CDR3 has 13 residues. From germline, CDR1 is DFQATT and CDR2 SNEGSKA (reference sequence). The CDR3, as DNA: TGCAGTGCTAGGCTGGCCATGAACACTGAAGCTTTCTTT. Its protein product is CSARLAMNTEAFF.

This clonotype was recorded many times. This chain connects TRBV19 to TRBJ1-6, with 7 bases fitting TRBD1. Germline trimming cut 5 bases from V and 6 bases from J; bases unmatched to any gene: 7. CDR1 is LNHDA and CDR2 is SQIVND in the germline V gene (reference sequence). This CDR3 spans 15 amino acids. CDR3 in DNA: TGTGCCAGTAGTGTCGTTTGGGACAGTAATTCACCCCTCCACTTT. Its translation is CASSVVWDSNSPLHF.

This clonotype was counted at least ten times. The chain uses TRBV4-2 and TRBJ2-2, with D possibly TRBD1 on 5 matching bases. The CDR3 contains 18 residues. V lost 0 bases to trimming and J lost 0 bases, with 14 bases between them. Germline loops: CDR1 LGHNA, CDR2 YNFKEQ. This chain's CDR3 is CASSQDTPAGTNTGELFF. The CDR3 DNA reads as TGTGCCAGCAGCCAAGACACCCCCGCAGGGACGAACACCGGGGAGCTGTTTTTT.

The sample holds many counts of this clonotype. The chain has TRBV5-4 and TRBJ2-7, with 7 bases aligning to TRBD2. The CDR3 spans 15 residues. Looked up from germline, CDR1 is SGHNT and CDR2 is YYREEE (reference sequence). J gave up 3 bases and V 2 bases, and 8 bases lay outside the gene matches. Here the CDR3 DNA reads TGTGCCAGCAGCTTTTTCCTAGCGGAGCACTACGAGCAGTACTTC. Protein: CASSFFLAEHYEQYF. Based on the CDR3 plus reference TRBV5-4 and TRBJ2-7, the full variable domain is ETGVTQSPTHLIKTRGQQVTLRCSSQSGHNTVSWYQQALGQGPQFIFQYYREEENGRGNFPPRFSGLQFPNYSSELNVNALELDDSALYLCASSFFLAEHYEQYFGPGTRLTVT.

This clonotype was recorded at least ten times. This chain connects TRBV12-3 or TRBV12-4 to TRBJ2-3, with D maybe TRBD2 (5 bases). The CDR3 runs 14 residues. Trimming took 3 bases from V and 0 from J, leaving 7 bases between them. The CDR3 DNA sequence: TGTGCCAGCAGTTTTAGCGATAGCACAGATACGCAGTATTTT. Its translation: CASSFSDSTDTQYF.

This clonotype was picked up many times. J is TRBJ2-7 and V is TRBV7-2; TRBD2 might be the D (6 bases). Between the trimmed V and J ends, which lost 3 bases and 0 bases, there was a span of 9 bases. The CDR3 is 14 residues long. Germline CDR1 and CDR2: SGHTA and FQGNSA. The CDR3 sequence: CASSLGAGSYEQYF. The CDR3, as DNA: TGTGCCAGCAGCTTGGGAGCGGGCTCCTACGAGCAGTACTTC. Full variable domain (missing parts from reference TRBV7-2 and TRBJ2-7): GAGVSQSPSNKVTEKGKDVELRCDPISGHTALYWYRQSLGQGLEFLIYFQGNSAPDKSGLPSDRFSAERTGGSVSTLTIQRTQQEDSAVYLCASSLGAGSYEQYFGPGTRLTVT.

V is TRBV19 and J is TRBJ1-1, with 8 nucleotides matching TRBD1. The CDR3 has 14 residues. After removal of 8 bases from V and 3 bases from J, the junction contained 8 bases not matched to a gene. Germline CDR1 and CDR2: LNHDA and SQIVND (reference sequence). The CDR3 DNA follows: TGTGCCAGTGTGGCCAGGGGGCCCGACACTGAAGCTTTCTTT. Amino acids: CASVARGPDTEAFF. The full variable domain, with the rest looked up from reference TRBV19 and TRBJ1-1, is DGGITQSPKYLFRKEGQNVTLSCEQNLNHDAMYWYRQDPGQGLRLIYYSQIVNDFQKGDIAEGYSVSREKKESFPLTVTSAQKNPTAFYLCASVARGPDTEAFFGQGTRLTVV.

This clonotype was recorded many times. CDR3 sequence (DNA): TGTGCCAGCACGCCCCCGGGCTCTGGGGCCAACGTCCTGACTTTC. Translation: CASTPPGSGANVLTF. The chain links TRBV6-1 to TRBJ2-6, with D hard to call. V lost 7 bases and J 0 bases, leaving 10 bases between the germline ends. The CDR3 covers 15 residues. Germline V lookup: CDR1 MNHNS, CDR2 SASEGT.

J is TRBJ2-1 and V is TRBV7-9, with D perhaps assigned TRBD1 or TRBD2 (5 bases each). The V gene lost 1 base and the J gene lost 5 bases, with 12 bases spanning the gap. The CDR3 extends over 15 amino acids. In germline, CDR1 is SEHNR, CDR2 FQNEAQ (reference sequence). CDR3 nucleotide sequence: TGTGCCAGCAGCTTAGTATGGGACCCCGACAATGAGCAGTTCTTC. Amino acid sequence: CASSLVWDPDNEQFF.

Ten or more counts support this clonotype. V gene TRBV6-2 or TRBV6-3 combines with J gene TRBJ2-1; D not certain. V lost 7 bases and J 0 bases, leaving 10 bases between the germline ends. The CDR3 consists of 14 residues. Germline V CDR1 and CDR2: MNHEY, SVGEGT. The CDR3 nucleotides read TGTGCCAGCATGCACGCGGACTCCTACAATGAGCAGTTCTTC. Its translation is CASMHADSYNEQFF.

This clonotype was counted ten times or more. The chain uses TRBV9 and TRBJ1-2, with a weak D call TRBD1 (6 bases). Trimming shortened V by 0 bases and J by 4 bases, and 7 bases separated the two germline ends. This CDR3 contains 13 residues. In germline, CDR1 is SGDLS, CDR2 YYNGEE. Here the CDR3 reads CASSVGGGYGYTF. The CDR3, as DNA: TGTGCCAGCAGCGTAGGAGGGGGCTATGGCTACACCTTC.

This clonotype occurred a few times. This chain uses TRBV20-1 with TRBJ2-5; the match to TRBD2 covers 11 bases. The CDR3 runs to 14 residues. Germline lookup yields CDR1 DFQATT and CDR2 SNEGSKA (reference sequence). The CDR3 region has the DNA TGCAGCAAGGCGGGACTAGCGGCCGCAGAGACCCAGTACTTC. This gives the protein CSKAGLAAAETQYF.

This clonotype occurred many times. This chain links TRBV9 with TRBJ2-5; D not certain. This CDR3 is 12 amino acids long. The germline CDR1 and CDR2 sequences are SGDLS and YYNGEE. The V gene lost 3 bases and the J gene lost 2 bases, with 5 bases spanning the gap. CDR3 amino acids: CASSASQETQYF. CDR3 nucleotide sequence: TGTGCCAGCAGCGCCTCACAAGAGACCCAGTACTTC. The full variable domain, its missing parts supplied by reference TRBV9 and TRBJ2-5, is DSGVTQTPKHLITATGQRVTLRCSPRSGDLSVYWYQQSLDQGLQFLIQYYNGEERAKGNILERFSAQQFPDLHSELNLSSLELGDSALYFCASSASQETQYFGPGTRLLVL.

This clonotype was detected many times. V gene TRBV27 combines with J gene TRBJ2-7, with 9 positions matching TRBD1. Germline V gene sequence: CDR1 MNHEY, CDR2 SMNVEV (reference sequence). The CDR3 sequence is 14 residues long. Trimming removed 5 bases from V and 2 bases from J; junction bases left unmatched: 4. The CDR3 coding sequence is TGTGCCAGCAGTAAAAGACAGGGGGCCTACGAGCAGTACTTC. This sequence encodes CASSKRQGAYEQYF.

This clonotype has just a few counts. This chain joins TRBV30 and TRBJ1-1; no definite D call. Trimming removed 2 bases at V and 6 bases at J, with 7 bases between. CDR3 length: 11 amino acids. CDR1 and CDR2 from the germline V gene are GTSNPN and SVGIG (reference sequence). CDR3 bases: TGTGCCTGGAGTCAAGGGCCTGAAGCTTTCTTT. Encoded protein: CAWSQGPEAFF.

This clonotype was seen repeatedly, ten times or more. The chain uses TRBV5-1 and TRBJ1-1; D unresolved. V lost 4 bases and J 4 bases, leaving 11 bases between the germline ends. The CDR3 contains 13 residues. Germline lookup yields CDR1 SGHRS and CDR2 YFSETQ. In DNA form, the CDR3 reads TGCGCCAGCAGCCCGGTAATGCCCACTGAAGCTTTCTTT. Protein product: CASSPVMPTEAFF. Full variable domain (outside the CDR3, taken from reference TRBV5-1 and TRBJ1-1): KAGVTQTPRYLIKTRGQQVTLSCSPISGHRSVSWYQQTPGQGLQFLFEYFSETQRNKGNFPGRFSGRQFSNSRSEMNVSTLELGDSALYLCASSPVMPTEAFFGQGTRLTVV.

Many counts were recorded for this clonotype. This chain connects TRBV24-1 to TRBJ2-2, with D possibly TRBD2 on 5 matching bases. Trimming removed 9 bases at V and 1 base at J, with 11 bases between. The germline V gene encodes CDR1 KGHDR and CDR2 SFDVKD. This CDR3 is built from 14 residues. This CDR3 reads CATGGSLNTGELFF. The CDR3 coding sequence is TGTGCCACCGGAGGCTCCCTGAACACCGGGGAGCTGTTTTTT.

This sequence joins TRBV5-4 and TRBJ2-1; a possible D gene is TRBD1 (6 bases). CDR3 length: 15 residues. Germline V gene sequence: CDR1 SGHNT, CDR2 YYREEE (reference sequence). Trimming stripped 5 bases from V and 2 bases from J, with 14 bases between. The DNA for the CDR3 is TGTGCCAGCAGTTTAGACAGGACCACCTACAATGAGCAGTTCTTC. The encoded protein is CASSLDRTTYNEQFF.

The chain joins TRBV7-9 to TRBJ2-3; 11 bases match TRBD2. Losses at the gene ends were 7 bases for V and 2 bases for J; bases not matched to a gene: 11. Germline CDR1 is SEHNR and CDR2 is FQNEAQ (reference sequence). CDR3 length: 17 residues. The CDR3 bases are TGTGCCAGCACCCAAGTGGGACTAGCGGCTCTCACAGATACGCAGTATTTT. Protein: CASTQVGLAALTDTQYF.

A word on this clonotype: A much larger clone is a single base away; this may be a read error. CDR3 nucleotide sequence: TGTGCCAGCAGCTCCGGGACTAGCGGGCGGACCTACAATGAGCAGTTCTTC. This encodes CASSSGTSGRTYNEQFF. V and J are TRBV7-9 and TRBJ2-1; 12 nucleotides match TRBD2. The germline V gene encodes CDR1 SEHNR and CDR2 FQNEAQ (reference sequence). This CDR3 spans 17 amino acids. V trimming: 4 bases; J trimming: 2 bases; junction bases outside the gene matches: 6.

This clonotype has a count of ten or more. Here the CDR3 DNA reads TGCGCCAGCAGCCAAGGTCGACAGGGATCCTATGGCTACACCTTC. Protein product: CASSQGRQGSYGYTF. This chain links TRBV4-3 with TRBJ1-2; 7 positions agree with TRBD1. The CDR3 runs 15 residues. Trimming took 1 base from V and 4 from J; bases not matched to a gene: 6. Germline V gene sequence: CDR1 LGHNA, CDR2 YSLEER.